The present T cell receptor (beta chain) was sequenced within a study of beta chain features in type 1 diabetes. Study outcomes and limitations: The naive, central memory and Treg TCRB repertoires showed an apparent similarity that was greater among patients than among healthy donors. Unsettled here was the matter of whether HLA type influences TCRB rearrangement. PCR might pick shorter templates more often, in the same way for patients and controls.

With 5 bases removed from V and 4 bases from J, the gap between germline ends came to 14 bases. This CDR3 spans 14 amino acids. The germline V gene encodes CDR1 MNHEY and CDR2 SVGAGI. The authors reverse transcribed all of the isolated RNA, so sequencing captured expressed TCRB transcripts. Sequencing used immunoSEQ multiplex PCR; TCRdb keeps in-frame clones, though not all of them. The top ten clones hold 0.017% of a sample with hundreds of thousands of clones, about 12% of them seen once. Using CD45RO/CCR7/CD25/CD127/CD95/CD27, CD4+ naive, central memory, regulatory and stem cell-like memory cells were sorted. This clone was detected a few times. Its cognate antigen is unknown.

J is TRBJ2-5 and V is TRBV6-5; D gene uncertain. The sample consisted of naive CD4+ T cells from blood. This clonotype was sampled from a man between 18 and 29 years old in good health. This chain's CDR3 is CASSELDLRETQYF. CDR3 coding DNA: TGTGCCAGCAGTGAGCTCGACTTGAGAGAGACCCAGTACTTC.